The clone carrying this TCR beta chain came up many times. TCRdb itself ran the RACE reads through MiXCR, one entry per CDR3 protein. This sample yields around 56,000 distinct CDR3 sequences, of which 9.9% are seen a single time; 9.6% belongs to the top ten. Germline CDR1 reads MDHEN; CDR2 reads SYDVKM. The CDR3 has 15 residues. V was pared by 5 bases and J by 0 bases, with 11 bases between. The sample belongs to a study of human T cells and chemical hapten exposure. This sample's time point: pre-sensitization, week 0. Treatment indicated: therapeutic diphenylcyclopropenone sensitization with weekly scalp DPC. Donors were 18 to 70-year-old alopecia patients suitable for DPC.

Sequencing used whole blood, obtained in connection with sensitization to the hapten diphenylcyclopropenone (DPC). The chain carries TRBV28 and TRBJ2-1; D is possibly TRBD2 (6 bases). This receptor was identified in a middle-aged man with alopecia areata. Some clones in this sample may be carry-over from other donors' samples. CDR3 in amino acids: CASSPGDSSYNEQFF. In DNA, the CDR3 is TGTGCCAGCAGTCCCGGGGACTCCTCCTACAATGAGCAGTTCTTC.